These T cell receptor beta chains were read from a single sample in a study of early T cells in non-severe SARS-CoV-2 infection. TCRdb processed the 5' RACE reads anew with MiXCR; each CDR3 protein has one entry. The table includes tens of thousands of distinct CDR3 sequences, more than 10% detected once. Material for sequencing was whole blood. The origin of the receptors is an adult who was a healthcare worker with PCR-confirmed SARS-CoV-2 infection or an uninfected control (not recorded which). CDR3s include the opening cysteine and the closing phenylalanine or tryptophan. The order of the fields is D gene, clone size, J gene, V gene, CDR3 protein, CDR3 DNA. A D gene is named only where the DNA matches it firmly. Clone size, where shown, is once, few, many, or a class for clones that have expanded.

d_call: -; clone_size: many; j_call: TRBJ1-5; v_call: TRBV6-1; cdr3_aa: CASTAKVDQPQHF; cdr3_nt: TGTGCCAGCACCGCAAAGGTTGATCAGCCCCAGCATTTT
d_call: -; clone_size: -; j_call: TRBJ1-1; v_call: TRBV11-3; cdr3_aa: CASSFQTSTENTEAFF; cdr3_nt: TGTGCCAGCAGCTTCCAAACCTCAACAGAGAACACTGAAGCTTTCTTT
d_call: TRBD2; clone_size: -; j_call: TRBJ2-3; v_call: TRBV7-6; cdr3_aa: CASSQKRGRTDTQYF; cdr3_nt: TGTGCCAGCAGCCAAAAGCGGGGGCGCACAGATACGCAGTATTTT
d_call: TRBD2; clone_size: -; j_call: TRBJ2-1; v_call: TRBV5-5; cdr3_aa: CASRKGLAEYNEQFF; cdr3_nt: TGTGCCAGCAGAAAGGGACTAGCGGAATACAATGAGCAGTTCTTC
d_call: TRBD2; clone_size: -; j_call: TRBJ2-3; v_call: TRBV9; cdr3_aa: CASSVRGTSGPQDTQYF; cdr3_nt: TGTGCCAGCAGTGTAAGGGGTACTAGCGGTCCCCAAGATACGCAGTATTTT
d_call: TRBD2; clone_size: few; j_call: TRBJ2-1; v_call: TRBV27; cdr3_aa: CASSAPLFGLAGGPSYNEQFF; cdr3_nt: TGTGCCAGCAGTGCTCCCCTCTTTGGGCTAGCGGGAGGGCCCTCCTACAATGAGCAGTTCTTC
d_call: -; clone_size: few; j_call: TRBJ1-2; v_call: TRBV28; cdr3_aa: CASSFRGPRRRYGYTF; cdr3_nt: TGTGCCAGCAGTTTTCGGGGGCCTCGCCGACGCTATGGCTACACCTTC
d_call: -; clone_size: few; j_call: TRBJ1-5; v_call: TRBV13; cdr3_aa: CASSLGLGNQPQHF; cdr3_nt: TGTGCCAGCAGCTTAGGCTTGGGGAATCAGCCCCAGCATTTT
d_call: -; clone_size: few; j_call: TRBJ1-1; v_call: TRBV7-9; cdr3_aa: CASSARLVTEEVFF; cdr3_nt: TGTGCCAGCAGCGCCCGATTGGTCACGGAGGAAGTTTTCTTT
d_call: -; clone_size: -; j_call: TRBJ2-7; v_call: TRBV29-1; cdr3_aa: CSVVDSAYEQYF; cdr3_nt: TGCAGCGTTGTGGACAGTGCCTACGAGCAGTACTTC
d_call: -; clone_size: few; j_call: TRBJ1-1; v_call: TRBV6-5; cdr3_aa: CASRGQNTEAFF; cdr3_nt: TGTGCCAGCAGGGGACAGAACACTGAAGCTTTCTTT
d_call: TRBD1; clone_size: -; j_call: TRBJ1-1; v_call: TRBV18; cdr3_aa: CASSLDRATEAFF; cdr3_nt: TGTGCCAGCTCTTTGGACAGGGCCACTGAAGCTTTCTTT
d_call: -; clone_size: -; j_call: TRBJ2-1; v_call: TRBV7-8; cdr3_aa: CASSPGGGLAANEQFF; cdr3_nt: TGTGCCAGCAGCCCCGGTGGGGGGCTAGCGGCCAATGAGCAGTTCTTC
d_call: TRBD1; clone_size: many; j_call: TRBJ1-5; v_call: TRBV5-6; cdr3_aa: CASSSSGGWQPQHF; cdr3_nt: TGTGCCAGCAGCTCTTCAGGGGGCTGGCAGCCCCAGCATTTT
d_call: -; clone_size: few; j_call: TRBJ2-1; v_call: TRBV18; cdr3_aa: CASSPPARSSSYNEQFF; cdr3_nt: TGTGCCAGCTCACCCCCCGCGCGCTCTAGCTCCTACAATGAGCAGTTCTTC
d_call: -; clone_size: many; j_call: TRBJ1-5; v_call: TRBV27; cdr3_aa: CASSLSPRRPQHF; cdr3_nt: TGTGCCAGCAGTTTATCACCCAGGAGGCCCCAGCATTTT
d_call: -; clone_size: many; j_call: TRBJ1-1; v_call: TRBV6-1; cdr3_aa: CASSEWDISNTEAFF; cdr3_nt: TGTGCCAGCAGTGAATGGGACATTTCGAACACTGAAGCTTTCTTT
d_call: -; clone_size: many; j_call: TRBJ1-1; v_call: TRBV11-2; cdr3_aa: CASSLYTNTEAFF; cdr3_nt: TGTGCCAGCAGCTTATACACGAACACTGAAGCTTTCTTT
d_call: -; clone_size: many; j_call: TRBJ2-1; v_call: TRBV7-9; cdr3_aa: CASSPPRAAGNEQFF; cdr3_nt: TGTGCCAGCAGCCCTCCGCGAGCGGCGGGGAATGAGCAGTTCTTC
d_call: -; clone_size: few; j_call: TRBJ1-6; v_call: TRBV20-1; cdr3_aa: CSATVAAGNSPLHF; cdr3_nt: TGCAGTGCTACCGTAGCGGCCGGCAATTCACCCCTCCACTTT
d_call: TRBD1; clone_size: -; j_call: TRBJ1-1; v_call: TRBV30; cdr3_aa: CACGQGIRRTEAFF; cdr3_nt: TGTGCCTGTGGACAGGGTATTCGGAGGACTGAAGCTTTCTTT
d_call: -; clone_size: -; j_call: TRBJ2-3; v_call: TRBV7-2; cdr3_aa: CASSLGIVDTQYF; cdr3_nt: TGTGCCAGCAGCTTAGGGATTGTGGATACGCAGTATTTT
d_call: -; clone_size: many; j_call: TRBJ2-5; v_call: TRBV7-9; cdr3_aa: CASSFRPDTQETQYF; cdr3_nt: TGTGCCAGCAGCTTCCGTCCGGACACACAAGAGACCCAGTACTTC
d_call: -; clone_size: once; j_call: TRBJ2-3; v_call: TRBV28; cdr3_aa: CASSLDTQYF; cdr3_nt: TGTGCCAGCAGTTTGGATACGCAGTATTTT
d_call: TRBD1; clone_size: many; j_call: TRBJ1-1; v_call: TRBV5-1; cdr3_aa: CASSLAPTTGTNTEAFF; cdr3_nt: TGCGCCAGCAGCTTGGCCCCAACGACAGGGACGAACACTGAAGCTTTCTTT
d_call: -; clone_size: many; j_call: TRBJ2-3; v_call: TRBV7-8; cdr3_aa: CASSPSTDTQYF; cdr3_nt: TGTGCCAGCAGCCCCAGCACAGATACGCAGTATTTT
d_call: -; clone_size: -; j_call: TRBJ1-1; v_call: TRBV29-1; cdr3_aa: CSARDAAEAFF; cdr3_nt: TGCAGCGCCCGGGACGCCGCTGAAGCTTTCTTT
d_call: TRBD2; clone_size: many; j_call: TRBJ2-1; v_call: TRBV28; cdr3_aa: CASSSNSPGGGGYNEQFF; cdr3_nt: TGTGCCAGCAGTTCAAACTCCCCGGGAGGAGGAGGCTACAATGAGCAGTTCTTC
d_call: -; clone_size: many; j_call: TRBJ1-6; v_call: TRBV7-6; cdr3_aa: CASSSQANNSPLHF; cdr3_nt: TGTGCCAGCAGCTCCCAGGCGAATAATTCACCCCTCCACTTT
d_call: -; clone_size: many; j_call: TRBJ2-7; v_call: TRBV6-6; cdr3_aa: CASSYQDLTYEQYF; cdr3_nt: TGTGCCAGCAGTTACCAAGACTTAACCTACGAGCAGTACTTC
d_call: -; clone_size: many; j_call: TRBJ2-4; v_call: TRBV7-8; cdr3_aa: CASSALEKNIQYF; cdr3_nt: TGTGCCAGCAGCGCCCTCGAAAAAAACATTCAGTACTTC
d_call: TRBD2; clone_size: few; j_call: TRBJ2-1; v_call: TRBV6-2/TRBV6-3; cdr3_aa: CATIAGGPLYNEQFF; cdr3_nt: TGTGCCACAATAGCGGGAGGGCCGTTATATAATGAGCAGTTCTTC
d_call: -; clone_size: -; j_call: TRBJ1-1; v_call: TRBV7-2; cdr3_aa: CASSWTTPNTEAFF; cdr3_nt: TGTGCCAGCAGCTGGACAACCCCCAACACTGAAGCTTTCTTT
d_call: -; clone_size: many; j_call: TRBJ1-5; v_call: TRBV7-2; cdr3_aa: CASSSRGSNQPQHF; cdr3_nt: TGTGCCAGCAGCTCCAGGGGTAGCAATCAGCCCCAGCATTTT
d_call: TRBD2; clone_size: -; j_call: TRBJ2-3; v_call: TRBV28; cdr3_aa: CASSLGLAGGSTDTQYF; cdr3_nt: TGTGCCAGCAGCCTCGGACTAGCGGGAGGGAGTACAGATACGCAGTATTTT
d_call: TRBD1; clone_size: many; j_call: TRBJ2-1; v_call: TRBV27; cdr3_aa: CASSWDRGPNEQFF; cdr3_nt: TGTGCCAGCAGTTGGGACAGGGGGCCCAATGAGCAGTTCTTC
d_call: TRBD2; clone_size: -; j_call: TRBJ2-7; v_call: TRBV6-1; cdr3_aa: CASSGGTSGDEQYF; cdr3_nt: TGTGCCAGCAGTGGGGGGACTAGCGGGGACGAGCAGTACTTC
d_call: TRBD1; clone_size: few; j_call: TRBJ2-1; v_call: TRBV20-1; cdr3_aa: CSVGQGNYNEQFF; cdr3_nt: TGCAGCGTCGGACAGGGTAACTACAATGAGCAGTTCTTC
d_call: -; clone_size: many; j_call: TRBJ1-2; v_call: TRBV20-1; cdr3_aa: CSATGGQDNYGYTF; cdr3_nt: TGCAGTGCTACCGGCGGGCAGGATAACTATGGCTACACCTTC
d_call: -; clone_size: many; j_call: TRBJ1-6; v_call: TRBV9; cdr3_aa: CASSARGYNSPLHF; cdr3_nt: TGTGCCAGCAGCGCCAGGGGCTATAATTCACCCCTCCACTTT
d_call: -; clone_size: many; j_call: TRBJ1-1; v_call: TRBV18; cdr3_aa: CASSPPGGGVGMNTEAFF; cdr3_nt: TGTGCCAGCTCACCACCCGGGGGTGGGGTGGGTATGAACACTGAAGCTTTCTTT
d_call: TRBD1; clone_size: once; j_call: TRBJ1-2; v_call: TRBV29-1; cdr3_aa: CSVQGQGALNYGYTF; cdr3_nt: TGCAGCGTTCAGGGACAGGGGGCGCTTAACTATGGCTACACCTTC
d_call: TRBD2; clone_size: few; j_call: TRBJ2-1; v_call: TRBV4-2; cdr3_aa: CASSRSLAGGTHEQFF; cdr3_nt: TGTGCCAGCAGCCGAAGCCTAGCGGGGGGGACCCATGAGCAGTTCTTC
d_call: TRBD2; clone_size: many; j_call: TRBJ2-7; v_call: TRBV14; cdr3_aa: CASSQQWRGASYEQYF; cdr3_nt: TGTGCCAGCAGTCAGCAGTGGCGGGGGGCCTCCTACGAGCAGTACTTC
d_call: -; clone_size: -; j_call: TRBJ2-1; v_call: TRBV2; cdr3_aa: CASSENEAGLYNEQFF; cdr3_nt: TGTGCCAGCAGTGAGAATGAGGCGGGGCTCTACAATGAGCAGTTCTTC
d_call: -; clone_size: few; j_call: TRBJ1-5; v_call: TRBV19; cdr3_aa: CASETGGNQPQHF; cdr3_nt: TGTGCCAGTGAGACGGGGGGCAATCAGCCCCAGCATTTT
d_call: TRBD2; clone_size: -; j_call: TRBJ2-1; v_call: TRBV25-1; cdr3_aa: CASSEPWTSGRRGEQFF; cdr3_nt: TGTGCCAGCAGTGAACCGTGGACTAGCGGGAGAAGAGGTGAGCAGTTCTTC
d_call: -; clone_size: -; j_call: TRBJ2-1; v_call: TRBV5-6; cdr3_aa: CASTPRVAEGNEQFF; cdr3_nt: TGTGCCAGCACGCCACGAGTAGCGGAGGGGAATGAGCAGTTCTTC
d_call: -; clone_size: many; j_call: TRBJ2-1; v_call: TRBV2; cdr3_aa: CASSKGENEQFF; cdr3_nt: TGTGCCAGCAGTAAAGGCGAGAATGAGCAGTTCTTC
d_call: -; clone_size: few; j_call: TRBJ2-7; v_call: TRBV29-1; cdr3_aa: CSVGSLRGSSEQYF; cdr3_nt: TGCAGCGTTGGATCCCTAAGGGGGTCGAGCGAGCAGTACTTC
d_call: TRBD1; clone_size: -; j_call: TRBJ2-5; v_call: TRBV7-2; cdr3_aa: CASSSNRGAETQYF; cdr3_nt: TGTGCCAGCAGCTCCAACAGGGGGGCAGAGACCCAGTACTTC
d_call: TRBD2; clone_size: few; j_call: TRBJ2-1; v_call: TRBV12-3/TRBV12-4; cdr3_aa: CASSPTSGSLYNEQFF; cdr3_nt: TGTGCCAGCAGCCCGACTAGCGGGAGCCTTTACAATGAGCAGTTCTTC
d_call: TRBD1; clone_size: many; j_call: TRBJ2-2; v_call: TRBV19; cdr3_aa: CASEDRANGELFF; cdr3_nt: TGTGCCAGTGAGGACAGGGCCAACGGGGAGCTGTTTTTT